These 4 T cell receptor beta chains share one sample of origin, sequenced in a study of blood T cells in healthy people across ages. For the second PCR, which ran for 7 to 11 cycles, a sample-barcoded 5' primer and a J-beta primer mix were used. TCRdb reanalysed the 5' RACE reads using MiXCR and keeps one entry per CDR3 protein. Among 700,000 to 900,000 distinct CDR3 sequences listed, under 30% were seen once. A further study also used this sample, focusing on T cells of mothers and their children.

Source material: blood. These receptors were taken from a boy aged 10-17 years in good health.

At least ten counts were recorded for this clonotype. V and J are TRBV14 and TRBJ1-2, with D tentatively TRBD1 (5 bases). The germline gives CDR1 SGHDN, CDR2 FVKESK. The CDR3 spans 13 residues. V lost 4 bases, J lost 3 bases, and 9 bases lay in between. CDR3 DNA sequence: TGTGCCAGCAGCCTGGGGCGGTACTATGGCTACACCTTC. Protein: CASSLGRYYGYTF.

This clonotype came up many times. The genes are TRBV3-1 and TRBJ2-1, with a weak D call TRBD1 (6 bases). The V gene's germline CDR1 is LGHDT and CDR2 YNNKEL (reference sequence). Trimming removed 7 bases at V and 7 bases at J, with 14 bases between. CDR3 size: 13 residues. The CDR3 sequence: CASTLLGANEQFF. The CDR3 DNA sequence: TGTGCCAGCACCCTGCTGGGGGCTAATGAGCAGTTCTTC.

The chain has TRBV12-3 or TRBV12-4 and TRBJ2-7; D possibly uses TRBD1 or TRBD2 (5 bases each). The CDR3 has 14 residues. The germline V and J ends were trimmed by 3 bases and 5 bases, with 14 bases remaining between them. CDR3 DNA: TGTGCCAGCAGTTTCGCAGGGAGAAAGAACGAGCAGTACTTC. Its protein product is CASSFAGRKNEQYF.

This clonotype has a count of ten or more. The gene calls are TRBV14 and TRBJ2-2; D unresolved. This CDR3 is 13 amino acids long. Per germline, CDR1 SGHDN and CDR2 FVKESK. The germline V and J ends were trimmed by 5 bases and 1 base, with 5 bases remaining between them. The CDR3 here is CASSYQNTGELFF. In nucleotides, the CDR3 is TGTGCCAGCAGCTATCAGAACACCGGGGAGCTGTTTTTT.